The clone carrying this T cell receptor (beta chain) has at least ten counts. These data are taken from a study of tumor-infiltrating lymphocytes in primary liver carcinoma. V lost 7 bases, J lost 7 bases, and 20 bases lay in between. The germline gives CDR1 SEHNR, CDR2 FQNEAQ (reference sequence). The CDR3 sequence is 16 residues long. From about 530 ng total RNA, TCR beta cDNA was generated with a primer in the constant region. Slightly modified ARM-PCR with three nested multiplex PCR rounds yielded TCR beta libraries. Amplification in the first two PCR rounds was performed using TRBV1-TRBV30 forward primers and a C-beta reverse primer for around 10 cycles each. Via MiXCR, TCRdb re-called the multiplex PCR reads, giving one row per CDR3 protein. The table includes more than 95,000 distinct CDR3 sequences, around 80% detected once. The approximately 20-31 mg bulk tissue piece was not sorted before simultaneous RNA and DNA extraction. Cases comprised patients with primary liver carcinoma who received surgical resection. Chronic HBV infection, which was untreated, was present in the patients.

The receptor comes from a man aged 40-49 years with primary liver carcinoma and hepatitis B virus infection. The sequencing input was liver tumor tissue from sampling region 3. The subset is: tumor region T3, left-lateral pole. The chain is built from TRBV7-9 and TRBJ1-6; perhaps TRBD1 as D (6 bases). CDR3 coding DNA: TGTGCCAGCATAGGCCAGGGGAATATTGGCAATTCACCCCTCCACTTT. Translated: CASIGQGNIGNSPLHF.